Listed below are T cell receptor beta chains from one sample, sequenced in a study of T cell changes during pregnancy in multiple sclerosis. Profiled with immunoSEQ multiplex PCR; TCRdb holds only in-frame clones, not every one. The table has tens of thousands of clones, about 94% seen once. The sample was CD4+ T cells from peripheral blood mononuclear cells, taken after pregnancy. The source of these receptors is a female donor with multiple sclerosis, enrolled in a pregnancy study. CDR3s include the opening cysteine and the closing phenylalanine or tryptophan. A D gene is named only where the DNA matches it firmly. Expanded clones get a size class; other rows say once, few or many, or leave the size out.

V,size,J,D,DNA,CDR3
TRBV20-1,.,TRBJ2-5,.,TGCAGTGTTCGTCGAGGAGAGACCCAGTACTTC,CSVRRGETQYF
TRBV19,once,TRBJ2-5,TRBD2,TGTGCCAGTAGTATACGACTAGCGGCTCCCCGCGGGGAGACCCAGTACTTC,CASSIRLAAPRGETQYF
TRBV9,.,TRBJ2-5,.,TGTGCCAGCAGCCAGGGACTTTCGACCCAGTACTTC,CASSQGLSTQYF
TRBV5-4,.,TRBJ2-7,.,TGTGCCAGCAGCTTGCCGGGGGCCTACGAGCAGTACTTC,CASSLPGAYEQYF
TRBV19,.,TRBJ2-7,.,TGTGCCAGTAGTAACACTAGATACGAGCAGTACTTC,CASSNTRYEQYF
TRBV7-2,once,TRBJ2-5,TRBD2,TGTGCCAGCAGCAACTGGGACTACCCCGACCAGTACTTC,CASSNWDYPDQYF
TRBV5-1,.,TRBJ2-7,TRBD1,TGCGCCAGCAGCTTGGGACAGGGTTCCCTCTACGAGCAGTACTTC,CASSLGQGSLYEQYF
TRBV19,.,TRBJ1-2,TRBD1,TGTGCCAGTAGTTCATCGGGACAGCGAAATAACTATGGCTACACCTTC,CASSSSGQRNNYGYTF
TRBV28,.,TRBJ2-7,TRBD1,TGTGCCAGCAGACGGACAGGGAAGTACGAGCAGTACTTC,CASRRTGKYEQYF
TRBV27,few,TRBJ1-1,.,TGTGCCAGCAGTTTTTACGGGGTACAGGGAATGAACACTGAAGCTTTCTTT,CASSFYGVQGMNTEAFF
TRBV18,.,TRBJ1-3,.,TGTGCCAGCTCACTTGGTCCAGCTGGAAACACCATATATTTT,CASSLGPAGNTIYF
TRBV6-5,.,TRBJ2-5,TRBD2,TGTGCCAGCAGTTACTCGGGTAGCGGGAACCAAGAGACCCAGTACTTC,CASSYSGSGNQETQYF
TRBV5-8,.,TRBJ2-1,.,TGTGCCAGCAGCTTGGGATATGCAGGGCCTTCGCAGTTCTTC,CASSLGYAGPSQFF
TRBV10-3,once,TRBJ2-7,TRBD2,TGTGCCATCAGCAGCGGGAGATCGGCCGAGCAGTACTTC,CAISSGRSAEQYF
TRBV7-2,.,TRBJ1-2,TRBD1,TGTGCCAGCAGCTCGTCATTTGTCAGGGGGACCTATGGCTACACCTTC,CASSSSFVRGTYGYTF
TRBV29-1,.,TRBJ1-3,.,TGCGCCTCGGGGGGCGAAGGAAACACCATATATTTT,CASGGEGNTIYF
TRBV7-2,.,TRBJ1-4,TRBD1,TGTGCCAGCAGCCCGCAGACAGGGACTAATGAAAAACTGTTTTTT,CASSPQTGTNEKLFF
TRBV19,.,TRBJ2-6,TRBD1,TGTGCCAGTAGTTTTCCACCGGGACAGAGCTCTGGGGCCAACGTCCTGACTTTC,CASSFPPGQSSGANVLTF
TRBV19,.,TRBJ2-7,.,TGTGCCAGTAGTGGGCCCGACTACGAGCAGTACTTC,CASSGPDYEQYF
TRBV29-1,.,TRBJ2-2,.,TGCAGCGTTGTTAGGCAGGGGAACACCGGGGAGCTGTTTTTT,CSVVRQGNTGELFF
TRBV19,.,TRBJ2-3,.,TGTGCCAGTAGTATCCCCGGGAGATTAGCAGATACGCAGTATTTT,CASSIPGRLADTQYF
TRBV7-6,.,TRBJ1-2,.,TGTGCCAGCAGCTTTGGGGCAGACTATGGCTACACCTTC,CASSFGADYGYTF
TRBV6-7,.,TRBJ2-1,.,TGTGCCAGCAGTTACTCAACGGCGGACATACGAAGATACAATGAGCAGTTCTTC,CASSYSTADIRRYNEQFF
TRBV5-1,.,TRBJ2-3,TRBD2,TGCGCCAGCAAACCCCGACTAGCGGGCCCAGAGCAGTATTTT,CASKPRLAGPEQYF
TRBV7-8,.,TRBJ2-6,.,TGTGCCAGCAGCGAACATTCTTACCCACAAAGTCGGGCCAACGTCCTGACTTTC,CASSEHSYPQSRANVLTF
TRBV28,.,TRBJ2-5,TRBD1,TGTGCCAGCAAATTATCGGGACAGGGGCAAGAGACCCAGTACTTC,CASKLSGQGQETQYF
TRBV5-6,.,TRBJ2-2,TRBD2,TGTGCCAGCAGCCCACGGGCGGGGGGCGACACCGGGGAGCTGTTTTTT,CASSPRAGGDTGELFF
TRBV2,.,TRBJ2-3,.,TGTGCCAGCGAGGACACAGATACGCAGTATTTT,CASEDTDTQYF
TRBV7-2,.,TRBJ2-1,TRBD2,TGTGCCAGCAGCTTCGATCTAGCGGGTAATGAGCAGTTCTTC,CASSFDLAGNEQFF
TRBV4-2,.,TRBJ2-7,TRBD2,TGTGCCAGCAGCCTAGCGCGGACTAGCGGGTTTCACGAGCAGTACTTC,CASSLARTSGFHEQYF
TRBV9,.,TRBJ1-2,.,TGTGCCAGCAGCCCCAGGGGAGGGGGCTACACCTTC,CASSPRGGGYTF
TRBV2,.,TRBJ2-1,TRBD2,TGTGCCAGCCCCCGAGTGGAGGGACTAGGTGACAATGAGCAGTTCTTC,CASPRVEGLGDNEQFF
TRBV7-2,.,TRBJ2-2,.,TGTGCCAGCAGCGCGGGACTCCCTCGGCCCGGGGAGCTGTTTTTT,CASSAGLPRPGELFF
TRBV7-2,.,TRBJ2-7,TRBD2,TGTGCCAGCAGCTTAGCAGCCCTAGCGGGAGTAGGGTACGAGCAGTACTTC,CASSLAALAGVGYEQYF
TRBV5-4,.,TRBJ2-6,.,TGTGCCAGCAGCTTGGAGGGGTCTGGGGCCAACGTCCTGACTTTC,CASSLEGSGANVLTF